The entry that follows covers one T cell receptor (beta chain) sequence. Researchers partitioned CD4+ cells into CD45RA+ naive and CD45RA-negative memory subsets. Execution of the assay was at deep level. Only in-frame clones appear in the TCRdb table, and some are missing; sequencing was by immunoSEQ multiplex PCR. The table includes 400,000 to 600,000 clones, 95% to 96% detected once. This CDR3 is 14 amino acids long. Germline V gives CDR1 MDHEN, CDR2 SYDVKM. V shed 7 bases and J shed 4 bases, with 16 bases lying between them. These data come from a study of shared clonotypes between healthy human individuals. Study-wide background: The donor group consisted of a couple of women and three men, aged 18 to 49. CD8 memory received one plate per donor, CD8 naive two, CD4 memory three and CD4 naive three.

The TCR comes from a woman under 40 in good health. The specimen was naive CD4+ T cells sorted from blood. Sample subset: CD45RA+ positively selected. This chain uses TRBV28 with TRBJ1-2; maybe TRBD1 (5 bases). The CDR3 loop is CASTQWGGGYGYTF. DNA for the CDR3: TGTGCCAGCACCCAGTGGGGGGGTGGCTATGGCTACACCTTC.